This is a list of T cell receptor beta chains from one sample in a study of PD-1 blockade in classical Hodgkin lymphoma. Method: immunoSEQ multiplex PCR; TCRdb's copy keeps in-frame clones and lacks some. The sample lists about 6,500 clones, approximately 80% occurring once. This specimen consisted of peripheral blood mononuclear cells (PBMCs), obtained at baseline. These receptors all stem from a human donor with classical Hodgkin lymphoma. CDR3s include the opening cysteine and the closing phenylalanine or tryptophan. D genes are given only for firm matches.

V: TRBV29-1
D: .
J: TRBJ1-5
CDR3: CSVTLEVGTNQPQHF

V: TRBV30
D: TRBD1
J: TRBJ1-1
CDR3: CAGGQHYTEAFF

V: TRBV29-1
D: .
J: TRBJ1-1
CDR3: CSVGGIGLTNTEAFF

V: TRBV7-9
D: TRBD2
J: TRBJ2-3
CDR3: CASSLGGSETDTQYF

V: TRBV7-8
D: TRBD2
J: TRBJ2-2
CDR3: CASSSGLAGAHPNTGELFF

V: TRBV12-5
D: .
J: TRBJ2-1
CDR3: CASGSPPGTTTRSSYNEQFF

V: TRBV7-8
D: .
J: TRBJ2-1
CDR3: CASSLDRGLYNEQFF

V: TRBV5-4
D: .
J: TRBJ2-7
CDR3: CASSQQRGGSYEQYF

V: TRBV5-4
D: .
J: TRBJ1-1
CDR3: CASSLAGVGGLEAFF

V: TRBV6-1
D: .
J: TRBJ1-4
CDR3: CASSESGEREKLFF

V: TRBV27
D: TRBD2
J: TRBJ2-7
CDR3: CASSLDRGSGSRYEQYF

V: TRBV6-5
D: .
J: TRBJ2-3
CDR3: CASSPQGRSTDTQYF

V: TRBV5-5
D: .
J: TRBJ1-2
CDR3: CASTAQGRDYTF

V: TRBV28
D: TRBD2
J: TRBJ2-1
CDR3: CASSRQREGRNEQFF

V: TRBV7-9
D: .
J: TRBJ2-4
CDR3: CASSLGVQEKNIQYF

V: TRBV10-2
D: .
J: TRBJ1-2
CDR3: CASSESGANYGYTF

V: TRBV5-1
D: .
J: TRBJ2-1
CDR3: CASSSGVYEQFF

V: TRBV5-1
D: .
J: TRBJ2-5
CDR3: CASSYDLLGTQETQYF

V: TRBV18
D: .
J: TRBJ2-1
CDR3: CASSPQRGEQFF

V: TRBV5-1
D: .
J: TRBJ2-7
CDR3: CASSLAAGPGNYEQYF

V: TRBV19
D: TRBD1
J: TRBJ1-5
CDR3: CASSRYPQDRGAQPQHF

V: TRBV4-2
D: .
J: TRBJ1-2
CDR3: CASSLPGTYGYTF